Sequencing of this TCR beta chain was carried out in a study of cytomegalovirus exposure and HLA in healthy donors. V lost 2 bases to trimming and J lost 2 bases; unmatched junction nucleotides: 4. CDR3 length: 15 residues. Germline CDR1 and CDR2: KGHSH and LQKENI. Researchers ran the PCR with 60 Vbeta and 13 Jbeta primers. The table came from immunoSEQ multiplex PCR; TCRdb's copy has only in-frame clones and leaves some out. The sample carries 130,000 to 150,000 clones, roughly 70% recorded once. The sequence came from a man aged 18 to 35 in good health and CMV-seropositive. The sample was PBMCs. The chain carries TRBV18 and TRBJ2-7; 9 bases are shared with TRBD1. Here the CDR3 DNA reads TGTGCCAGCTCACCATTAGGGACAGGGACCTACGAGCAGTACTTC. Translated, it gives CASSPLGTGTYEQYF.